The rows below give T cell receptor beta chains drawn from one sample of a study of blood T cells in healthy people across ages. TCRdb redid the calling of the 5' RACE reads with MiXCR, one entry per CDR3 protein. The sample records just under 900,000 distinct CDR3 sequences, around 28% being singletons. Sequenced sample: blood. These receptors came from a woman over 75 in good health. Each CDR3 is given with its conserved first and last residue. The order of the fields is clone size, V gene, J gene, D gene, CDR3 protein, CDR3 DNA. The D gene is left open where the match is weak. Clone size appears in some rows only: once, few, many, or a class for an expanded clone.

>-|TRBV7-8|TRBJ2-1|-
CASSPTTRAQETQFF
TGTGCCAGCAGCCCTACGACGCGCGCGCAAGAGACCCAGTTCTTC
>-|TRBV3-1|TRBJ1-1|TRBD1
CASSHFDRVTFF
TGTGCCAGCAGCCATTTCGACAGGGTAACTTTCTTT
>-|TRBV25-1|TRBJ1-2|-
CASQDGDGYTF
TGTGCCAGCCAAGACGGAGATGGCTACACCTTC
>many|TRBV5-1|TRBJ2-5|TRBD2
CASSHTSGGSQETQYF
TGCGCCAGCAGCCATACTAGCGGGGGTTCACAAGAGACCCAGTACTTC
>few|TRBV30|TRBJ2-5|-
CALTAGKETQYF
TGTGCCCTAACGGCGGGGAAAGAGACCCAGTACTTC
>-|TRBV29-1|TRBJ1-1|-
CSVTRRGLNTEAFF
TGCAGCGTTACCAGACGGGGCTTGAACACTGAAGCTTTCTTT
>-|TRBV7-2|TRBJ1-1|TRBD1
CASSLVGTGPGTEAFF
TGTGCCAGCAGCTTAGTCGGGACAGGGCCGGGCACTGAAGCTTTCTTT
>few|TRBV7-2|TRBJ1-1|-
CASSLSPLVGQGAFF
TGTGCCAGCAGCTTAAGTCCCCTCGTTGGGCAGGGAGCTTTCTTT
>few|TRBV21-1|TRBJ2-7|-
CASSADRALGGDYYEQYF
TGTGCCAGCAGCGCCGACAGGGCCCTCGGGGGGGATTACTACGAGCAGTACTTC
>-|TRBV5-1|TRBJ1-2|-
CASTNSGRDGGYTF
TGCGCCAGCACCAATAGCGGGAGGGACGGCGGCTACACCTTC
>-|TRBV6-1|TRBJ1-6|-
CASSEDTASLRVTLHF
TGTGCCAGCAGTGAAGATACAGCCTCTTTGAGGGTCACCCTCCACTTT
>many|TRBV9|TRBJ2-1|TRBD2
CASSPLGGSNEQFF
TGTGCCAGCAGCCCCTTGGGGGGGTCGAATGAGCAGTTCTTC
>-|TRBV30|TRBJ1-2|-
CAWRDPEGGYTF
TGTGCCTGGAGGGACCCTGAGGGTGGCTACACCTTC
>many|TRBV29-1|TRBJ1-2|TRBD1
CSVALGTGDGYTF
TGCAGCGTTGCCCTTGGGACAGGTGATGGCTACACCTTC
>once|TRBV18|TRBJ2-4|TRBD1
CASSPGQENIQYF
TGTGCCAGCTCACCCGGACAGGAAAACATTCAGTACTTC
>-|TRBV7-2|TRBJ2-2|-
CASSPWAANTGELFF
TGTGCCAGCAGCCCTTGGGCAGCGAACACCGGGGAGCTGTTTTTT
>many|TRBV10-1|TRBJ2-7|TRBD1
CAKNGGQGIYEQYF
TGCGCAAAAAATGGAGGACAGGGTATCTACGAGCAGTACTTC
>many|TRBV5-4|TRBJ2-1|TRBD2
CASSTRLAASSYNEQFF
TGTGCCAGCAGCACGCGACTAGCGGCGAGCTCCTACAATGAGCAGTTCTTC
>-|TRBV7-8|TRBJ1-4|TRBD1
CASSTGQTTNEKRFF
TGTGCCAGCAGCACGGGACAGACAACTAATGAAAAACGGTTTTTT
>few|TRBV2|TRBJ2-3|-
CASSEALRAPSTDTQYF
TGTGCCAGCAGTGAAGCGCTAAGGGCGCCTAGCACAGATACGCAGTATTTT
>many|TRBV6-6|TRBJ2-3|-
CASSYSPAAGPDTQYF
TGTGCCAGCAGTTACTCTCCAGCGGCAGGGCCAGATACGCAGTATTTT
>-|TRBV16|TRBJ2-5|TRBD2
CAGSPNAGGETQYF
TGTGCCGGCAGCCCGAACGCGGGGGGAGAGACCCAGTACTTC
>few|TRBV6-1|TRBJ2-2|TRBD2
CASSRRAGGSPNTGELFF
TGTGCCAGCAGTCGCCGGGCGGGGGGTTCCCCGAACACCGGGGAGCTGTTTTTT
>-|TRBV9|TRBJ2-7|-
CASSVGSSDYEQYF
TGTGCCAGCAGCGTTGGTTCTAGCGACTACGAGCAGTACTTC
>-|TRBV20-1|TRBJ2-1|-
CSASPVYEQFF
TGCAGTGCTAGCCCTGTCTATGAGCAGTTCTTC
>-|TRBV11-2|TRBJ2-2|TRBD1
CASSFGQGLTGELFF
TGTGCCAGCAGCTTTGGACAGGGTTTAACTGGGGAGCTGTTTTTT
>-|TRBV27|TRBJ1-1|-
CASSFRMVSNTEAFF
TGTGCCAGCAGTTTCAGGATGGTTTCGAACACTGAAGCTTTCTTT
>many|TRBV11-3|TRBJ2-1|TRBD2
CASSPPGGGAHEQFF
TGTGCCAGCAGCCCCCCGGGCGGGGGGGCCCATGAGCAGTTCTTC
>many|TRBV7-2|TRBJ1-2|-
CASSSGPSNYGYTF
TGTGCCAGCAGCTCGGGGCCCTCTAACTATGGCTACACCTTC
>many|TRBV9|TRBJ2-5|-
CASSATTRGETQYF
TGTGCCAGCAGCGCTACGACCCGAGGGGAGACCCAGTACTTC
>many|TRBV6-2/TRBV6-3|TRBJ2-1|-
CASSYGRFEQFF
TGTGCCAGCAGTTACGGGCGTTTTGAGCAGTTCTTC
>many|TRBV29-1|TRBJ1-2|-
CSVGVHLEGYTF
TGCAGCGTTGGGGTACACCTCGAGGGCTACACCTTC
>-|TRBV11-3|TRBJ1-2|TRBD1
CASSYRGGDRGNNGYTF
TGTGCCAGCAGCTACCGGGGGGGGGACAGGGGAAATAATGGCTACACCTTC
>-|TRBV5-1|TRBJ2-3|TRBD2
CASSGSSGSTDTQYF
TGCGCCAGCAGCGGTTCTAGCGGGAGCACAGATACGCAGTATTTT
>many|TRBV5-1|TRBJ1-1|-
CASSLDLVQRSNTEAFF
TGCGCCAGCAGCTTGGATCTCGTTCAACGCTCGAACACTGAAGCTTTCTTT